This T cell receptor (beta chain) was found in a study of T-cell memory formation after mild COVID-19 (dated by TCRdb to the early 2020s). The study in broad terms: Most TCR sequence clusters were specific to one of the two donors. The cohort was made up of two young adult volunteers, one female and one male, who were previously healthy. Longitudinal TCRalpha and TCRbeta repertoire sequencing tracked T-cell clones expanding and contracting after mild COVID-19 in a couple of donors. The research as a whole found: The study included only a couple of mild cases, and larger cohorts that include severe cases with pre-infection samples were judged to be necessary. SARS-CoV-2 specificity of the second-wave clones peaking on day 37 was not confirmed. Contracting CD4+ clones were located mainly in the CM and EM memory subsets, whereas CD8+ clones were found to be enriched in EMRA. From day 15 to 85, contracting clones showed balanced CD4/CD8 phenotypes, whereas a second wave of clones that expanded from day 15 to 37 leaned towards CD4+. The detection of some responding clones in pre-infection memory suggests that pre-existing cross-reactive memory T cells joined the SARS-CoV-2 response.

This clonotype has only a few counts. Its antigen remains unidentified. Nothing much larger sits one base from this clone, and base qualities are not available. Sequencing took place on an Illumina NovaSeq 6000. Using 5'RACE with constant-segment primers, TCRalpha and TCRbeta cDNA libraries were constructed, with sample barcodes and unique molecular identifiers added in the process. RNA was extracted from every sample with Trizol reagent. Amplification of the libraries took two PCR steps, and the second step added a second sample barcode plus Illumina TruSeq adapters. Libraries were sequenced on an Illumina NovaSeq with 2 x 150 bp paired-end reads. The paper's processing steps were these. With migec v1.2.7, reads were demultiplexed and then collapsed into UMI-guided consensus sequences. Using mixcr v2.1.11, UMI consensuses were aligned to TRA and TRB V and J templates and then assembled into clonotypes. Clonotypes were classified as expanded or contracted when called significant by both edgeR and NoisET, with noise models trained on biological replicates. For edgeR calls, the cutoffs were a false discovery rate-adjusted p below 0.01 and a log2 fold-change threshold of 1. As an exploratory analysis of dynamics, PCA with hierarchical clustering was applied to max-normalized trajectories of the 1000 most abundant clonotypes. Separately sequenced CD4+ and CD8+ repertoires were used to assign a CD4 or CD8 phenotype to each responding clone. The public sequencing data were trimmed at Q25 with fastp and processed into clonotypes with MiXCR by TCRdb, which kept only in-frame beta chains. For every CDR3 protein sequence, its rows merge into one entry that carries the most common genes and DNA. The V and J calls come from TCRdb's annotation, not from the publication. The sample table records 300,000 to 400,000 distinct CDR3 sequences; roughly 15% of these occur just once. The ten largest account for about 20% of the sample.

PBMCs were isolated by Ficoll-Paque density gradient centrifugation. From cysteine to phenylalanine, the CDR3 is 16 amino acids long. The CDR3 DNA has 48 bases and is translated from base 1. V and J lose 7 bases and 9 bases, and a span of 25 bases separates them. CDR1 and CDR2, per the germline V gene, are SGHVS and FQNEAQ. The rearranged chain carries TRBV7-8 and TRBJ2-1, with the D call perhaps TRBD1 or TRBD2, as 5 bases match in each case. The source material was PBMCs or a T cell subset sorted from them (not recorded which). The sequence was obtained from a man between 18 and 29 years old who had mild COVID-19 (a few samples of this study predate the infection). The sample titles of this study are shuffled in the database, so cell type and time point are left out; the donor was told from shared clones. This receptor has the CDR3 CASTPRVWTKDGEQFF. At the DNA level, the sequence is TGTGCCAGCACCCCGCGGGTGTGGACAAAGGATGGTGAGCAGTTCTTC.